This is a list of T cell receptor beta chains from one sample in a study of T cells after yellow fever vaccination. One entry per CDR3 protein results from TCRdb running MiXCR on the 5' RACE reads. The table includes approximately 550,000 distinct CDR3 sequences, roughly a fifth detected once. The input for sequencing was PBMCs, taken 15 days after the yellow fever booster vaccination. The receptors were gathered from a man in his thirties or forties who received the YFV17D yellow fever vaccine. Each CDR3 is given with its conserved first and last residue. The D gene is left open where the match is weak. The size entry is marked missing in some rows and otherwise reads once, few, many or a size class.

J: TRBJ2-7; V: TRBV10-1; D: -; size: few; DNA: TGCGCCAGCAGTGAGTCTGTCGGGACCTACTCCTACGAGCAGTACTTC; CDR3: CASSESVGTYSYEQYF
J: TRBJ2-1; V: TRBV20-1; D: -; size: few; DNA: TGCAGTGCTACCGGGCTCTCCTACAATGAGCAGTTCTTC; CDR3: CSATGLSYNEQFF
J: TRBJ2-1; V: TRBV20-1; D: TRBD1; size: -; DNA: TGCAGTGAACCGGGACAGCTCGACAATGAGCAGTTCTTC; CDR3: CSEPGQLDNEQFF
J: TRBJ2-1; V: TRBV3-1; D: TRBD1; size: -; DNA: TGTGCCAGCAGACTGGGACAGGGTGAGCAGTTCTTC; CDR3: CASRLGQGEQFF
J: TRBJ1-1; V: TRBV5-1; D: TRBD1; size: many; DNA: TGCGCCAGCAGCTCAGCAGGGGGAAGGAACACTGAAGCTTTCTTT; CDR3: CASSSAGGRNTEAFF
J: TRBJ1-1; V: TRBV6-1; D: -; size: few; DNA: TGTGCCAGCAGACCAGCTGGGTTGAACACTGAAGCTTTCTTT; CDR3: CASRPAGLNTEAFF
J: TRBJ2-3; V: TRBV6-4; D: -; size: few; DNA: TGTGCCAGCAGCCCCGGTCGTAACCCTGACGCCACTAGCACAGATACGCAGTATTTT; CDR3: CASSPGRNPDATSTDTQYF
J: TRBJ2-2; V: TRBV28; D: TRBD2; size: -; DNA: TGTGCCAGCAGGGAATCAAGCGGGACCAACAGACTGAACACCGGGGAGCTGTTTTTT; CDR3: CASRESSGTNRLNTGELFF
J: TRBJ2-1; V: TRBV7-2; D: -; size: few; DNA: TGTGCCACCGCCATCGGTAGCCCGCCCTACAATGAGCAGTTCTTC; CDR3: CATAIGSPPYNEQFF
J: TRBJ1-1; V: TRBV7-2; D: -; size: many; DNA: TGTGCCAGCAGCTTAGGGGGGCGCGGCGCTGAAGCTTTCTTT; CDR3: CASSLGGRGAEAFF
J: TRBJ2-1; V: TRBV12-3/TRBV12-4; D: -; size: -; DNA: TGTGCCAGCAGTTTAGCGCCCGCGGGATTAGGTGAGCAGTTCTTC; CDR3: CASSLAPAGLGEQFF
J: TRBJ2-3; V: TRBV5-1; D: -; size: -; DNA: TGCGCCAGCAGCTTAGATACAGAGAGGGATACGCAGTATTTT; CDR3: CASSLDTERDTQYF
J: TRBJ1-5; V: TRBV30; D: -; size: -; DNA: TGTGCCTGGAGCCTCGCGGGGCACCAGCCCCAGCATTTT; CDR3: CAWSLAGHQPQHF
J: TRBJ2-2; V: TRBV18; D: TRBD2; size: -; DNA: TGTGCCAGCTCACCACTTCGGAATGCGGGAGCATCCACCGGGGAGCTGTTTTTT; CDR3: CASSPLRNAGASTGELFF
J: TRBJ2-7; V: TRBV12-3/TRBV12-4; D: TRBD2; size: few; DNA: TGTGCCAGCAGTACCGGGACTACGCTCTACGAGCAGTACTTC; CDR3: CASSTGTTLYEQYF
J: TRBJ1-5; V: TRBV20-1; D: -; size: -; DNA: TGCAGTGCCGACAGAGGGGCAGCTCAGCCCCAGCATTTT; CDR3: CSADRGAAQPQHF
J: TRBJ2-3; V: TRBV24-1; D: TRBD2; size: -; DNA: TGTGCCACCAGTGAAGGGTTAGCGGGAAGAACGCAGTATTTT; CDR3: CATSEGLAGRTQYF
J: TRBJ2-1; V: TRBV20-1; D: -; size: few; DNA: TGCAGTGCTAGGCTAGGAGGATCCTACAATGAGCAGTTCTTC; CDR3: CSARLGGSYNEQFF
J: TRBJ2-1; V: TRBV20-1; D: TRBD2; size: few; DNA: TGCAGTGCTAGGGTAATAGCGGGAGGGCCCTACAATGAGCAGTTCTTC; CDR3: CSARVIAGGPYNEQFF
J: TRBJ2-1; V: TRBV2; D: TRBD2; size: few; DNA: TGTGCCAGCAGGGTCGCGAGACTAGCGGGAGGGAAATACTACAATGAGCAGTTCTTC; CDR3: CASRVARLAGGKYYNEQFF
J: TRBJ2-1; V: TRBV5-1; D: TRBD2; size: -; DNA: TGCGCCAGCAGAGTCGCGCTAGCGGTCAATGAGCAGTTCTTC; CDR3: CASRVALAVNEQFF
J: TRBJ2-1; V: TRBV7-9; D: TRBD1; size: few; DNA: TGTGCCAGCAGCTTTTCGGGACAGGACTATGAGCAGTTCTTC; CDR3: CASSFSGQDYEQFF